A single sample gave rise to the 9 T cell receptor beta chains below, sequenced in a study of tumor-infiltrating lymphocytes in primary liver carcinoma (dated by TCRdb to the late 2010s). Without any cell sorting, total RNA and DNA were co-extracted from approximately 22-30 mg of bulk tissue using the AllPrep DNA/RNA mini kit. Instrument used: Illumina HiSeq 2500. TCRbeta-specific cDNA was reverse-transcribed from 500 ng total RNA using a constant-region primer and ProtoScript II reverse transcriptase. Three nested multiplex PCR rounds, following a slightly modified ARM-PCR procedure, were used to build the TCRbeta libraries. Multiplex TRBV1-TRBV30 forward primers and a Cbeta reverse primer were used in the first two PCR rounds, each of which was run for roughly 9 cycles. The raw public reads went through TCRdb reprocessing: fastp at Q25, MiXCR clone calling, in-frame beta chains kept. Every entry covers one CDR3 protein and lists the most common genes and DNA from its rows. The sample includes tens of thousands of distinct CDR3 sequences, with 71% observed a single time. Together, the top ten hold roughly 40% of the sample.

The sequenced sample was liver tumor tissue from sampling region 4. Taken with the paper, the label for cell subset or site translates to: tumor region T4, right-lateral pole. Source of these receptors: a man aged 35 to 55 with primary liver carcinoma and hepatitis B virus infection.

The rearrangement links TRBV12-3 or TRBV12-4 to TRBJ2-1; 8 bases fit TRBD2. This CDR3 spans 14 amino acids. Trimming cost V 7 bases and J 9 bases; bases outside gene matches: 11. CDR3 sequence reads: CASNPGTSGSEQFF. CDR3 sequence (DNA): TGTGCCAGCAATCCCGGGACTAGTGGGAGTGAGCAGTTCTTC.

The genes are TRBV5-5 and TRBJ2-7; D is unresolved. This CDR3 is built from 17 residues. CDR1 is SGHKS and CDR2 is YYEKEE in the germline V gene (reference sequence). Trimming removed 0 bases at V and 8 bases at J, with 24 bases between. The CDR3 reads CASSLEQHLTRPCKQYF. The CDR3 DNA follows: TGTGCCAGCAGCTTGGAGCAACACCTCACTCGGCCCTGCAAGCAGTACTTC. The full variable domain, in which reference TRBV5-5 and TRBJ2-7 provide the parts outside the CDR3, is DAGVTQSPTHLIKTRGQQVTLRCSPISGHKSVSWYQQVLGQGPQFIFQYYEKEERGRGNFPDRFSARQFPNYSSELNVNALLLGDSALYLCASSLEQHLTRPCKQYFGPGTRLTVT.

On this clonotype: The junction differs from germline at one of its ends, possibly a read error. This sequence joins TRBV4-1 and TRBJ2-7, with TRBD2 matching over 7 bases. Germline V gene lookup returns CDR1 MGHRA and CDR2 YSYEKL. This CDR3 is 16 amino acids long. The CDR3 is CASSQYRGGSLYEQYF. The CDR3 DNA sequence: TGTGCCAGCAGCCAATATCGGGGCGGGAGTTTATACGAGCAGTACTTC.

Comments on this clonotype: Sequence at one end of the junction differs from germline and may be a read error. The chain is built from TRBV12-3 or TRBV12-4 and TRBJ2-3; 7 bases map to TRBD2. CDR3 length equals 15 residues. Written as DNA, the CDR3 is TGTGCCAGCAGTCTCTCCTGGACTAGTAGGTATACGCAGTGTTTT. Protein: CASSLSWTSRYTQCF.

The CDR3 bases are TGTGTAAGCAGTTTGTCAGGGGTCGAGACCCAGTACTTC. It translates to CVSSLSGVETQYF. This chain connects TRBV12-3 or TRBV12-4 to TRBJ2-5; a possible D gene is TRBD1 (6 bases). CDR3 length equals 13 residues.

The chain has TRBV15 and TRBJ2-1; 10 positions agree with TRBD1. V lost 4 bases and J lost 16; bases outside the gene matches: 16. Germline loops: CDR1 LNHNV, CDR2 YYDKDF (reference sequence). The CDR3 covers 15 residues. CDR3 coding DNA: TGTGCCACCAGCAACTGGACAGGGGGTGAAGAGACCTACTTCTTC. It translates to CATSNWTGGEETYFF.

This chain joins TRBV6-5 and TRBJ2-2; D gene uncertain. Trimming shortened V by 0 bases and J by 2 bases, and 10 bases separated the two germline ends. The germline V gene encodes CDR1 MNHEY and CDR2 SVGAGI. This CDR3 region has 16 residues. In nucleotides, the CDR3 is TGTGCCAGCAGTTACTCTAGGGTCCTCAACACCGGGGAGCTGTTTTTT. Translated, it gives CASSYSRVLNTGELFF.

V and J are TRBV29-1 and TRBJ2-7; the match to TRBD1 covers 7 bases. CDR1 and CDR2 (germline): SQVTM, ANQGSEA. With V trimmed by 7 bases and J by 1 base, 7 bases remained unmatched. The CDR3 spans 13 residues. CDR3 sequence: CSAWTGPSYEQYF. CDR3 DNA sequence: TGCAGCGCCTGGACAGGTCCTTCCTACGAGCAGTACTTC.

Note on this clonotype: A read error may be the cause here, since a much bigger clone is one base away. This chain connects TRBV4-2 to TRBJ2-1, with 9 bases fitting TRBD2. The germline CDR1 and CDR2 sequences are LGHNA and YNFKEQ. The CDR3 runs to 14 residues. The CDR3: CASTTSSGINEQSF. The CDR3 DNA follows: TGTGCCAGTACCACGTCTAGCGGGATCAATGAGCAGTCCTTC.